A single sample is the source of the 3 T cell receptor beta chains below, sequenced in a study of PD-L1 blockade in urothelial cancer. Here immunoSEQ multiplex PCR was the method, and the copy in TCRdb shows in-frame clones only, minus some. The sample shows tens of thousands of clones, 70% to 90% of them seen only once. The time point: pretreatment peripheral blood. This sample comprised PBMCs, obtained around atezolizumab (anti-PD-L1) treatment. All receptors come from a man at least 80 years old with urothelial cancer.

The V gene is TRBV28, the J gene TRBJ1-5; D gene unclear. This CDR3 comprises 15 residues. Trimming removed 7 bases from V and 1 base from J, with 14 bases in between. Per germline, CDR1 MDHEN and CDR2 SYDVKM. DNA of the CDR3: TGTGCCAGCAATCCATATGTGCTAAGCAATCAGCCCCAGCATTTT. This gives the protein CASNPYVLSNQPQHF.

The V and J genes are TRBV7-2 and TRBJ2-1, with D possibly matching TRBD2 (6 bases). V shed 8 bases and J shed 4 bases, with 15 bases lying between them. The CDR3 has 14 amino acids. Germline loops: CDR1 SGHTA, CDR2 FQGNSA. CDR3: CASGAGTSYNEQFF. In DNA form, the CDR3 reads TGTGCCAGCGGGGCCGGGACTTCTTACAATGAGCAGTTCTTC.

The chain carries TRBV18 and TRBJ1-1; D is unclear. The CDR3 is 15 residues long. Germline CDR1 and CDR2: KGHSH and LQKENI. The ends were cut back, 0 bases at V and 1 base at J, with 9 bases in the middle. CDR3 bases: TGTGCCAGCTCACCACCGAGTGTTGGGAACACTGAAGCTTTCTTT. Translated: CASSPPSVGNTEAFF.